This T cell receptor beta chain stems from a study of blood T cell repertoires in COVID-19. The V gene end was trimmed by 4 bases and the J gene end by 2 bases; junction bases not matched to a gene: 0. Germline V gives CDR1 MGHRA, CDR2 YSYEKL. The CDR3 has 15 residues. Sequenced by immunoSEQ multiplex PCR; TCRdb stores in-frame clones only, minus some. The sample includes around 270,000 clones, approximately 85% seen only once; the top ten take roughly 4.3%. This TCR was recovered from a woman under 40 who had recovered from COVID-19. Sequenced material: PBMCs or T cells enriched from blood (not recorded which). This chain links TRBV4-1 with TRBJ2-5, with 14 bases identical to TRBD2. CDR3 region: CASSRLAGGQETQYF. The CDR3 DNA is TGCGCCAGCAGCCGACTAGCGGGAGGGCAAGAGACCCAGTACTTC.